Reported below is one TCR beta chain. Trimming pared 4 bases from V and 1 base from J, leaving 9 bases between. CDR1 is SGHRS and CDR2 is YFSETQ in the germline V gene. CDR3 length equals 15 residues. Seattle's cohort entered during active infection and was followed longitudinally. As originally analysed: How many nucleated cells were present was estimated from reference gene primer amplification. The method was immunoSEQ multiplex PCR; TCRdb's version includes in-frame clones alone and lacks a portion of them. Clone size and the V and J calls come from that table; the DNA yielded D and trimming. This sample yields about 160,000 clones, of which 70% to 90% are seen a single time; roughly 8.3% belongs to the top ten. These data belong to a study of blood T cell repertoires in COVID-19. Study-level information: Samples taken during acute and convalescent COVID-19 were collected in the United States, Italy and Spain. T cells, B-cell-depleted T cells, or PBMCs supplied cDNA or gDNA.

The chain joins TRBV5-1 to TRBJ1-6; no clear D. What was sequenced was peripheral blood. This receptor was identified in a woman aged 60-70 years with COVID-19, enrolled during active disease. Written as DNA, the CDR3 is TGCGCCAGCAGCGAACGGGGATCCTATAATTCACCCCTCCACTTT. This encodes CASSERGSYNSPLHF.